The rows below give T cell receptor beta chains drawn from one sample of a study of cytomegalovirus exposure and HLA in healthy donors. Some clones are missing from TCRdb's copy, which holds only in-frame ones; the method was immunoSEQ multiplex PCR. The table records about 170,000 clones, approximately 83% of them present only once. Source material: PBMCs. The receptors shown here come from a boy between 2 and 15 years old in good health and CMV-seronegative. Each CDR3 is given with its conserved first and last residue. The order of the fields is V gene, D gene, J gene, clone size, CDR3 protein, CDR3 DNA. The D gene is left open where the match is weak. Clone size, where shown, is once, few, many, or a class for clones that have expanded.

TRBV29-1	TRBD2	TRBJ2-3	few	CSVDVIAGGREVRRTDTQYF	TGCAGCGTTGATGTTATAGCGGGAGGTCGGGAGGTTAGGCGCACAGATACGCAGTATTTT
TRBV19	.	TRBJ1-5	.	CASSIRDNSNQPQHF	TGTGCCAGTAGTATACGGGATAATAGCAATCAGCCCCAGCATTTT
TRBV11-2	TRBD1	TRBJ2-1	.	CASSPPRTGEQFF	TGTGCCAGCAGCCCCCCCCGGACAGGAGAGCAGTTCTTC
TRBV7-9	.	TRBJ1-1	.	CASSLEQYTEAFF	TGTGCCAGCAGCTTAGAACAGTACACTGAAGCTTTCTTT
TRBV9	TRBD1	TRBJ1-2	once	CASSVEGADYGYTF	TGTGCCAGCAGCGTAGAGGGGGCTGACTATGGCTACACCTTC
TRBV7-2	TRBD2	TRBJ2-5	.	CASSQTSGTVKTQYF	TGTGCCAGCAGCCAAACTAGCGGGACCGTGAAGACCCAGTACTTC
TRBV28	.	TRBJ1-1	.	CASSLRDTEAFF	TGTGCCAGCAGCTTACGGGACACTGAAGCTTTCTTT
TRBV6-5	.	TRBJ2-2	.	CASSLDYDGELFF	TGTGCCAGCAGTCTTGACTATGACGGGGAGCTGTTTTTT
TRBV6-1	.	TRBJ1-1	.	CASSVMGHAFF	TGTGCCAGCAGTGTGATGGGCCACGCTTTCTTT
TRBV19	.	TRBJ1-5	.	CASSLEGSEYSNQPQHF	TGTGCCAGTAGTTTGGAGGGTTCGGAGTATAGCAATCAGCCCCAGCATTTT
TRBV2	.	TRBJ2-1	few	CASVNSEGDEQFF	TGTGCCAGCGTAAATTCGGAGGGCGATGAGCAGTTCTTC
TRBV7-8	.	TRBJ2-7	.	CASSPSGGSGYEQYF	TGTGCCAGCAGCCCATCAGGGGGTAGCGGCTACGAGCAGTACTTC
TRBV7-2	TRBD1	TRBJ2-5	.	CASSLEQGQTGPTQYF	TGTGCCAGCAGCTTAGAGCAGGGACAGACGGGTCCGACCCAGTACTTC
TRBV12-5	.	TRBJ1-1	.	CASGPRHTEAFF	TGTGCTAGTGGACCCCGACATACTGAAGCTTTCTTT
TRBV5-6	TRBD1	TRBJ1-4	few	CASSTTGSREKLFF	TGTGCCAGCAGCACGACAGGGAGTCGTGAAAAACTGTTTTTT
TRBV5-6	TRBD1	TRBJ1-2	.	CASSALDRGSYGYTF	TGTGCCAGCAGCGCCCTGGACAGGGGGTCCTATGGCTACACCTTC
TRBV6-5	TRBD2	TRBJ2-7	.	CASSPTSGRAYEQYF	TGTGCCAGCAGTCCAACTAGCGGGAGGGCCTACGAGCAGTACTTC
TRBV6-6	.	TRBJ1-1	few	CASRPGLGTEAFF	TGTGCCAGCAGGCCAGGGTTGGGGACTGAAGCTTTCTTT
TRBV4-3	TRBD2	TRBJ2-1	.	CASSTGRGGLEQFF	TGCGCCAGCAGCACAGGGCGGGGGGGTCTTGAGCAGTTCTTC
TRBV4-1	.	TRBJ2-7	.	CASSQGGTREQYF	TGCGCCAGCAGCCAGGGGGGAACTCGGGAGCAGTACTTC
TRBV14	.	TRBJ2-5	.	CASSQFTAAQSAQYF	TGTGCCAGCAGCCAATTTACAGCGGCCCAGAGTGCCCAGTACTTC
TRBV7-6	.	TRBJ2-2	.	CASSLAGNTGELFF	TGTGCCAGCAGCTTAGCCGGGAACACCGGGGAGCTGTTTTTT
TRBV11-3	TRBD2	TRBJ2-1	.	CASSRLAGYEQFF	TGTGCCAGCAGCCGACTAGCGGGGTATGAGCAGTTCTTC
TRBV12-5	.	TRBJ2-1	.	CASGLALASSYNEQFF	TGTGCTAGTGGTTTGGCTCTAGCGAGCTCCTACAATGAGCAGTTCTTC
TRBV4-1	.	TRBJ1-1	.	CASSLLGQHMNTEAFF	TGCGCCAGCAGCCTACTCGGACAGCACATGAACACTGAAGCTTTCTTT
TRBV27	.	TRBJ2-4	.	CASSLRGGRDIQYF	TGTGCCAGCAGTTTAAGAGGTGGTCGCGACATTCAGTACTTC
TRBV9	TRBD2	TRBJ2-2	once	CASTTTSAGGTGELFF	TGTGCCAGCACCACAACCTCGGCGGGAGGCACCGGGGAGCTGTTTTTT
TRBV18	.	TRBJ1-2	.	CASSPTSGYGYTF	TGTGCCAGCTCCCCCACATCGGGCTATGGCTACACCTTC
TRBV30	.	TRBJ2-3	.	CAWRENREGTDTQYF	TGTGCCTGGAGGGAAAACAGGGAAGGCACAGATACGCAGTATTTT
TRBV9	.	TRBJ2-1	.	CASSVGGTGYGNEQFF	TGTGCCAGCAGCGTAGGTGGAACAGGGTACGGCAATGAGCAGTTCTTC
TRBV13	TRBD1	TRBJ2-1	.	CASSLITGGHNEQFF	TGTGCCAGCAGCTTAATCACAGGGGGTCACAATGAGCAGTTCTTC
TRBV9	.	TRBJ2-2	.	CASSAPSSAGELFF	TGTGCCAGCAGCGCACCATCTAGCGCCGGGGAGCTGTTTTTT
TRBV6-6	TRBD1	TRBJ1-1	.	CASSYGERGGWEAFF	TGTGCCAGCAGTTACGGAGAGCGAGGGGGCTGGGAAGCTTTCTTT
TRBV7-6	.	TRBJ2-3	.	CASSHPDGFPEDTQYF	TGTGCCAGCAGCCACCCCGACGGCTTCCCGGAGGATACGCAGTATTTT
TRBV7-9	.	TRBJ1-3	.	CASSSRQSKTGNTIYF	TGTGCCAGCAGCTCGAGACAAAGCAAAACTGGAAACACCATATATTTT
TRBV11-1	TRBD2	TRBJ2-1	.	CASSLASGIGDEQFF	TGTGCCAGCAGCTTAGCTAGCGGGATAGGCGATGAGCAGTTCTTC
TRBV2	.	TRBJ1-4	.	CASKRTANEKLFF	TGTGCCAGCAAAAGGACAGCTAATGAAAAACTGTTTTTT
TRBV7-9	TRBD2	TRBJ2-5	.	CASSSPLAGQETQYF	TGTGCCAGCAGCTCACCCCTAGCGGGGCAAGAGACCCAGTACTTC
TRBV5-1	TRBD1	TRBJ1-2	.	CASSLDRGAGYTF	TGCGCCAGCAGCTTAGACAGGGGTGCTGGCTACACCTTC
TRBV19	.	TRBJ1-4	.	CASSWVTALNEKLFF	TGTGCCAGTAGCTGGGTGACAGCCTTAAATGAAAAACTGTTTTTT
TRBV10-1	TRBD1	TRBJ1-5	.	CASSEGKNKDRARNQPQHF	TGCGCCAGCAGTGAGGGAAAAAACAAAGACAGGGCCCGCAATCAGCCCCAGCATTTT
TRBV6-6	TRBD1	TRBJ1-2	.	CASSLSDRGRGYGYTF	TGTGCCAGCAGCCTATCGGACAGGGGGCGAGGCTATGGCTACACCTTC
TRBV28	.	TRBJ1-1	.	CASSNRVYGAFF	TGTGCCAGCAGCAACAGGGTATACGGAGCTTTCTTT
TRBV12-5	TRBD1	TRBJ2-2	.	CASGLPPTGTGPFPANTGELFF	TGTGCTAGTGGTTTGCCACCAACCGGGACAGGGCCATTCCCCGCGAACACCGGGGAGCTGTTTTTT
TRBV6-5	TRBD2	TRBJ2-2	.	CASSYGVGGNGELFF	TGTGCCAGCAGTTACGGCGTCGGGGGGAACGGGGAGCTGTTTTTT
TRBV7-8	TRBD2	TRBJ2-7	.	CASSPGLAGVREQYF	TGTGCCAGCAGCCCAGGACTAGCGGGAGTTCGCGAGCAGTACTTC
TRBV28	.	TRBJ1-1	once	CASSPTTVSNTEAFF	TGTGCCAGCAGTCCCACCACCGTTAGCAACACTGAAGCTTTCTTT
TRBV9	.	TRBJ1-2	.	CASSREGWYNYGYTF	TGTGCCAGCAGCCGGGAGGGGTGGTATAACTATGGCTACACCTTC
TRBV10-2	.	TRBJ1-6	.	CASSEMQGNTYNSPLHF	TGCGCCAGCAGTGAAATGCAGGGGAACACCTATAATTCACCCCTCCACTTT
TRBV5-1	.	TRBJ2-2	.	CASSLAPRAGNTGELFF	TGCGCCAGCAGCTTGGCTCCCAGGGCCGGGAACACCGGGGAGCTGTTTTTT
TRBV5-8	.	TRBJ1-5	once	CASTLSSIAGHSNQPQHF	TGTGCCAGCACCCTATCCTCCATCGCAGGGCATAGCAATCAGCCCCAGCATTTT
TRBV29-1	.	TRBJ1-2	.	CSVMDSTDYGYTF	TGCAGCGTCATGGACAGCACCGACTATGGCTACACCTTC
TRBV7-2	TRBD2	TRBJ2-7	.	CASSPTGTSGDSYEQYF	TGTGCCAGCAGCCCGACCGGGACTAGCGGGGATTCCTACGAGCAGTACTTC